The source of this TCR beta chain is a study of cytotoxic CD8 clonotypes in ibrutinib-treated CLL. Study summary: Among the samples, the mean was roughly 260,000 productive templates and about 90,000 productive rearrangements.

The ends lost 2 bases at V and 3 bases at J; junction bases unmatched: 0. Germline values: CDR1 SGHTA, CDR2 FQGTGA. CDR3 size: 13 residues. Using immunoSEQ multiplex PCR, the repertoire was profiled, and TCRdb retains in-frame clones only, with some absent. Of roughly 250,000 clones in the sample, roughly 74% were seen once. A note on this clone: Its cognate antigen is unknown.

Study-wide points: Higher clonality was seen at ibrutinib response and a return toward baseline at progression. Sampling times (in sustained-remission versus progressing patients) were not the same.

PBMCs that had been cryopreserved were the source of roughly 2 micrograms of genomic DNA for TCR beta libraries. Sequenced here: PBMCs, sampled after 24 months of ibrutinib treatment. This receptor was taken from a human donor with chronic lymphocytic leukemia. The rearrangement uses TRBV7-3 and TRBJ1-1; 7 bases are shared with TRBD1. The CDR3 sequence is CASSLGTDTEAFF. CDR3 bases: TGTGCCAGCAGCTTAGGGACAGACACTGAAGCTTTCTTT.